The 7 T cell receptor beta chains listed next were all sequenced from one sample in a study of Graves' ophthalmopathy and Graves' hyperthyroidism. From RNA, the CDR3 regions of TCR beta chains were amplified and sequenced. HTBI-primed RT-PCR formed the first round, and a multiplex PCR formed the second. TCRdb fed the multiplex PCR reads into MiXCR, producing one record per CDR3 protein. The data show 500,000 to 800,000 distinct CDR3 sequences, about two fifths seen once. Sequencing input: peripheral blood. These receptors all stem from an adult man with Graves' ophthalmopathy.

This clonotype was detected ten times or more. The J gene is TRBJ1-2, the V gene TRBV7-8, with 8 bases aligning to TRBD1. The CDR3 is made up of 13 amino acids. Germline trimming cut 5 bases from V and 7 bases from J; bases unmatched to any gene: 6. CDR1 and CDR2 (germline): SGHVS, FQNEAQ. CDR3 coding DNA: TGTGCCAGCAGCCCAGGGGGCGTGTCTGGCTACACCTTC. This gives the protein CASSPGGVSGYTF.

This clonotype was picked up many times. The rearrangement links TRBV24-1 to TRBJ2-2, with TRBD2 matching 14 bases. CDR1 is KGHDR, CDR2 SFDVKD, per germline. The V segment lost 9 bases and the J segment 5 bases; nucleotides outside the gene matches: 7. The CDR3 runs 16 residues. CDR3 sequence: CATAGLAGARTGELFF. The CDR3 DNA sequence: TGTGCCACCGCGGGACTAGCGGGAGCAAGGACCGGGGAGCTGTTTTTT.

This clonotype has a count of ten or more. The chain uses TRBV12-3 or TRBV12-4 and TRBJ1-5; D possibly corresponds to TRBD1 (5 bases). Trimming took 6 bases from V and 2 from J, leaving 17 bases between them. There are 16 residues in the CDR3. DNA for the CDR3: TGTGCCAGCAGCTGGGGCGGGGCGATGGGCAATCAGCCCCAGCATTTT. Translated, it gives CASSWGGAMGNQPQHF.

This clonotype appeared many times. The chain combines TRBV7-9 with TRBJ1-1, with D possibly TRBD1 on 6 matching bases. V was pared by 10 bases and J by 2 bases, with 14 bases between. The germline CDR1 and CDR2 sequences are SEHNR and FQNEAQ (reference sequence). This CDR3 is 13 amino acids long. Here the CDR3 reads CANSEGTNTEAFF. CDR3 DNA sequence: TGTGCCAATTCCGAAGGGACAAACACTGAAGCTTTCTTT.

This clonotype was seen a few times. The rearrangement uses TRBV5-1 and TRBJ2-5; weak D call: TRBD2 (5 bases). With 1 base removed from V and 5 bases from J, the gap between germline ends came to 12 bases. This CDR3 has 14 amino acids. Germline CDR1 SGHRS, CDR2 YFSETQ. CDR3 protein: CASSLRGPDETQYF. CDR3 DNA: TGCGCCAGCAGCTTGAGAGGGCCCGACGAGACCCAGTACTTC.

In this sample, this clonotype turned up once. The V and J genes are TRBV25-1 and TRBJ1-5, with 7 nucleotides matching TRBD1. V trimming: 4 bases; J trimming: 7 bases; junction bases outside the gene matches: 13. The CDR3 loop spans 16 amino acids. Germline-derived CDR1 and CDR2 are MGHDK and SYGVNS. This CDR3 is CASSAPSTGSDQPQHF. In nucleotides, the CDR3 is TGTGCCAGCAGTGCCCCATCGACAGGGAGCGACCAGCCCCAGCATTTT.

This clonotype was seen at least ten times. The V gene is TRBV7-2, the J gene TRBJ1-2, with 8 nucleotides matching TRBD1. Germline assignment: CDR1 SGHTA and CDR2 FQGNSA. The V segment lost 5 bases and the J segment 5 bases; nucleotides outside the gene matches: 7. This CDR3 spans 14 amino acids. The CDR3 bases are TGTGCCAGCAGCCCGCAGGGGGCCTCATATGGCTACACCTTC. Amino acid sequence: CASSPQGASYGYTF.